This TCR beta chain came from a study of CXCR3-negative and CXCR3-positive naive CD8 T cells. Study-wide results and caveats: TRB CDR3 hydrophobicity was greater in CXCR3-positive naive cells than in CXCR3-negative naive cells.

UMI-tagged TRB cDNA libraries were built via 5' RACE. TCRdb reprocessed the 5' RACE reads and keeps a single row for each CDR3 protein, giving no DNA. Its table records nearly 110,000 distinct CDR3 sequences. A word on this clonotype: Its specificity is not known.

Per the germline V gene, CDR1 is SGHDN and CDR2 is FVKESK. CDR3 length equals 16 residues. Sorts performed in triplicate captured more than 250,000 cells each from every CD8+ T cell subset. The clonotype comes from a human donor in good health. Some clones in this sample may be carry-over from other donors' samples. Sequences were obtained from naive CXCR3+ CD8+ T cells from blood. As to subset: CD45RO-CCR7+CD27+CD95- naive CD8+ T cells expressing CXCR3 (TNR3+). The chain uses TRBV14 and TRBJ2-7; absent DNA, TCRdb's TRBD1 call cannot be checked. CDR3 loop: CASSQESGRLRDEQYF.